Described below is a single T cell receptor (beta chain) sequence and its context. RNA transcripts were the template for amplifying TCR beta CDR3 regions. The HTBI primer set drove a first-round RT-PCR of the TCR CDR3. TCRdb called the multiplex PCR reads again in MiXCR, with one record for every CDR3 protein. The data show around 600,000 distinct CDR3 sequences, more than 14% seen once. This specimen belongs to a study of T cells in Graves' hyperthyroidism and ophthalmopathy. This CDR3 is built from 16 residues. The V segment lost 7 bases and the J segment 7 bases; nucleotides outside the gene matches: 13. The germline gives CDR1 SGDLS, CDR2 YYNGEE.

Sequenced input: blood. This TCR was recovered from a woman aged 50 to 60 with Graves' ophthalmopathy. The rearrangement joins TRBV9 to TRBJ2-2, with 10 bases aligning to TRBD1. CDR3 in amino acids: CASSQIPGQGFGELFF. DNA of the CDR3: TGTGCCAGCTCCCAAATCCCGGGACAGGGGTTCGGGGAGCTGTTTTTT. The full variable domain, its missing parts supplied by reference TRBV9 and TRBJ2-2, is DSGVTQTPKHLITATGQRVTLRCSPRSGDLSVYWYQQSLDQGLQFLIQYYNGEERAKGNILERFSAQQFPDLHSELNLSSLELGDSALYFCASSQIPGQGFGELFFGEGSRLTVL.